This T cell receptor beta chain was profiled in a study of control samples from healthy donors and cancer patients. The repertoire was sequenced with immunoSEQ multiplex PCR; TCRdb's copy has only in-frame clones and lacks some. The repertoire consists of roughly 80,000 clones, with 85% to 90% occurring once and the leading ten covering under 2.5%. V lost 4 bases to trimming and J lost 4 bases, with 16 bases between them. Germline V gene lookup returns CDR1 MNHEY and CDR2 SMNVEV (reference sequence). The CDR3 totals 16 residues. This sequence joins TRBV27 and TRBJ1-4; D may be TRBD1 (5 bases). The sequenced sample was PBMCs. This receptor was taken from a woman aged 60-75 years with head and neck cancer. CDR3 residues: CASSSFGTGNNEKLFF. CDR3 DNA sequence: TGTGCCAGCAGTTCTTTTGGGACGGGGAATAATGAAAAACTGTTTTTT.